These 18 T cell receptor beta chains originate from one sample sequenced in a study of CD8+ T cells in alopecia areata. It was cDNA, reverse transcribed from extracted RNA, that served as the sequencing template. The repertoire was sequenced with immunoSEQ multiplex PCR; TCRdb's copy has only in-frame clones and lacks some. The sample holds a few hundred thousand clones; 65% to 70% are singletons and the top ten take approximately 1.2%. This material consisted of CD4+ T cells sorted from blood, taken at week 0. The receptors here all came from a human donor with alopecia areata.

This clone was seen a few times. The chain uses TRBV19 and TRBJ1-5; D is possibly TRBD1 (5 bases). Germline V gene lookup returns CDR1 LNHDA and CDR2 SQIVND (reference sequence). The CDR3 is 15 amino acids. Trimming shortened V by 5 bases and J by 6 bases, and 17 bases separated the two germline ends. The CDR3 region is CASSSGWRTVQPQHF. CDR3 nucleotide sequence: TGTGCCAGTAGTTCAGGGTGGCGGACCGTTCAGCCCCAGCATTTT.

The chain recombines TRBV5-6 with TRBJ2-7; D tentatively fits TRBD1 or TRBD2 (5 bases each). The CDR3 covers 16 residues. The V end was cut by 2 bases, the J end by 0 bases, with 15 bases between. Germline V gene lookup returns CDR1 SGHDT and CDR2 YYEEEE. The CDR3 sequence: CASSFGDRDLSYEQYF. As DNA, the CDR3 is TGTGCCAGCAGCTTTGGTGACCGGGACCTCTCCTACGAGCAGTACTTC.

V is TRBV29-1 and J is TRBJ1-2, with TRBD1 as a possible D gene (6 bases). V shed 7 bases and J shed 2 bases, with 11 bases lying between them. Germline assignment: CDR1 SQVTM and CDR2 ANQGSEA. The CDR3 has 12 amino acids. CDR3: CSAITGNYGYTF. In nucleotides, the CDR3 is TGCAGCGCAATAACAGGGAACTATGGCTACACCTTC.

The chain has TRBV5-6 and TRBJ2-5, with D uncertain. The CDR3 length is 12 residues. In germline, CDR1 is SGHDT, CDR2 YYEEEE. V was shortened by 4 bases and J by 0 bases, with 4 bases between the two germline ends. For the CDR3, the DNA is TGTGCCAGCAGCCCCAACCAAGAGACCCAGTACTTC. Its translation: CASSPNQETQYF. The variable domain in full, with the rest retrieved from reference TRBV5-6 and TRBJ2-5, is DAGVTQSPTHLIKTRGQQVTLRCSPKSGHDTVSWYQQALGQGPQFIFQYYEEEERQRGNFPDRFSGHQFPNYSSELNVNALLLGDSALYLCASSPNQETQYFGPGTRLLVL.

The J gene is TRBJ2-6, the V gene TRBV5-1; 7 positions match TRBD1. In germline, CDR1 is SGHRS, CDR2 YFSETQ. CDR3 length equals 16 residues. V lost 3 bases and J lost 3; bases outside the gene matches: 6. The CDR3 DNA reads TGCGCCAGCAGCTCCCAAGACAGGGATGGGGCCAACGTCCTGACTTTC. Amino acid sequence: CASSSQDRDGANVLTF.

J is TRBJ1-2 and V is TRBV6-5; D is perhaps TRBD1 (6 bases). CDR1 and CDR2 from the germline V gene are MNHEY and SVGAGI. With 0 bases removed from V and 6 bases from J, the gap between germline ends came to 17 bases. This CDR3 has 16 amino acids. CDR3 sequence: CASSYSIGGHRDGYTF. The CDR3 nucleotides read TGTGCCAGCAGTTACTCGATTGGGGGACATCGGGATGGCTACACCTTC.

This sequence joins TRBV7-2 and TRBJ1-5; D unresolved. Looked up from germline, CDR1 is SGHTA and CDR2 is FQGNSA. The CDR3 spans 13 residues. V shed 3 bases and J shed 7 bases, with 10 bases lying between them. The CDR3 DNA reads TGTGCCAGCAGCTTGGGGATAAGCCAGCCCCAGCATTTT. Its protein product is CASSLGISQPQHF.

The V call is TRBV5-6, the J call TRBJ2-1, with D possibly being TRBD1 (5 bases). V lost 4 bases and J lost 7, with 12 bases in between. The CDR3 runs to 13 residues. Looked up from germline, CDR1 is SGHDT and CDR2 is YYEEEE. CDR3 protein: CASSARGKNEQFF. CDR3 DNA sequence: TGTGCCAGCAGCGCAAGGGGAAAGAATGAGCAGTTCTTC.

The gene calls are TRBV30 and TRBJ1-1, with 8 bases matching TRBD1. The germline V gene has CDR1 GTSNPN and CDR2 SVGIG (reference sequence). The CDR3 totals 13 residues. J gave up 5 bases and V 3 bases, and 5 bases lay outside the gene matches. The CDR3 DNA reads TGTGCCTGGAGCGCGGGACAGGCGACTGAAGCTTTCTTT. Its translation is CAWSAGQATEAFF.

V usage is TRBV29-1 and J usage is TRBJ2-1, with D possibly TRBD2 on 6 matching bases. Germline CDR1 is SQVTM and CDR2 is ANQGSEA. Trimming removed 0 bases at V and 0 bases at J, with 12 bases between. The CDR3 spans 16 residues. CDR3 bases: TGCAGCGTTGAAGACGGCGGGGCGAGCTCCTACAATGAGCAGTTCTTC. It encodes CSVEDGGASSYNEQFF.

V is TRBV2 and J is TRBJ1-2; a possible D gene is TRBD1 (6 bases). CDR3 length: 12 amino acids. Germline values: CDR1 SNHLY, CDR2 FYNNEI. Trimming took 7 bases from V and 4 from J, leaving 10 bases between them. The CDR3 nucleotides read TGTGCCAGCAACAGGGACGTCTATGGCTACACCTTC. Translation gives CASNRDVYGYTF. The whole variable domain, remainder taken from reference TRBV2 and TRBJ1-2, is EPEVTQTPSHQVTQMGQEVILRCVPISNHLYFYWYRQILGQKVEFLVSFYNNEISEKSEIFDDQFSVERPDGSNFTLKIRSTKLEDSAMYFCASNRDVYGYTFGSGTRLTVV.

This clone was observed a handful of times. V usage is TRBV30 and J usage is TRBJ2-4; possibly TRBD1 or TRBD2 for D (6 bases each). V was trimmed by 0 bases and J by 2 bases, leaving 8 bases between them. The CDR3 is 14 residues long. Germline V gene sequence: CDR1 GTSNPN, CDR2 SVGIG (reference sequence). CDR3 loop: CAWSVGGTKNIQYF. The CDR3 coding sequence is TGTGCCTGGAGTGTAGGGGGGACCAAAAACATTCAGTACTTC. The full variable domain, with the rest looked up from reference TRBV30 and TRBJ2-4, is SQTIHQWPATLVQPVGSPLSLECTVEGTSNPNLYWYRQAAGRGLQLLFYSVGIGQISSEVPQNLSASRPQDRQFILSSKKLLLSDSGFYLCAWSVGGTKNIQYFGAGTRLSVL.

J is TRBJ2-5 and V is TRBV29-1; D gene uncertain. V shed 0 bases and J shed 2 bases, with 16 bases lying between them. CDR3 length equals 16 residues. The germline gives CDR1 SQVTM, CDR2 ANQGSEA. Written as DNA, the CDR3 is TGCAGCGTTGAAGATCTGACGAACCTCAATCAAGAGACCCAGTACTTC. As protein: CSVEDLTNLNQETQYF. Variable domain in full (rest from reference TRBV29-1 and TRBJ2-5): SAVISQKPSRDICQRGTSLTIQCQVDSQVTMMFWYRQQPGQSLTLIATANQGSEATYESGFVIDKFPISRPNLTFSTLTVSNMSPEDSSIYLCSVEDLTNLNQETQYFGPGTRLLVL.

The gene calls are TRBV6-5 and TRBJ2-1; the match to TRBD2 covers 9 bases. V shed 5 bases, J shed 2 bases, and the junction held 4 bases outside the gene matches. CDR1 and CDR2 (germline): MNHEY, SVGAGI. The CDR3 is made up of 15 amino acids. The CDR3 is CASSRVAGAYNEQFF. CDR3 nucleotide sequence: TGTGCCAGCAGTCGTGTAGCGGGGGCCTACAATGAGCAGTTCTTC.

The chain combines TRBV6-1 with TRBJ1-4; weak D call: TRBD1 (6 bases). The germline V gene has CDR1 MNHNS and CDR2 SASEGT. Trimming pared 8 bases from V and 7 bases from J, leaving 14 bases between. The CDR3 runs 13 residues. CDR3 nucleotides: TGTGCCAGCGGGCAGGGGTGGATTGAAAAACTGTTTTTT. Its translation is CASGQGWIEKLFF.

Only one count was recorded for this clone. V and J are TRBV6-1 and TRBJ2-5; the match to TRBD1 covers 9 bases. J was trimmed by 4 bases and V by 7 bases; bases with no gene match: 7. This CDR3 comprises 14 residues. The germline V gene has CDR1 MNHNS and CDR2 SASEGT. In DNA, the CDR3 is TGTGCCAGCACTCGGGACAGGGTGGGAGAGACCCAGTACTTC. The encoded protein is CASTRDRVGETQYF.

The chain recombines TRBV9 with TRBJ1-2; D remains ambiguous. Germline lookup yields CDR1 SGDLS and CDR2 YYNGEE. Trimming removed 3 bases at V and 4 bases at J, with 13 bases between. The CDR3 contains 14 residues. The CDR3 coding sequence is TGTGCCAGCAGCGCGCCGGGATCTTCCTATGGCTACACCTTC. Translated, it gives CASSAPGSSYGYTF. Based on the CDR3 plus reference TRBV9 and TRBJ1-2, the full variable domain is DSGVTQTPKHLITATGQRVTLRCSPRSGDLSVYWYQQSLDQGLQFLIQYYNGEERAKGNILERFSAQQFPDLHSELNLSSLELGDSALYFCASSAPGSSYGYTFGSGTRLTVV.

V gene TRBV5-6 combines with J gene TRBJ2-1, with D possibly TRBD1 on 5 matching bases. Germline CDR1 is SGHDT and CDR2 is YYEEEE. CDR3 size: 16 residues. With 1 base removed from V and 5 bases from J, the gap between germline ends came to 16 bases. This chain's CDR3 is CASSLRRTLPNNEQFF. The CDR3 nucleotides are TGTGCCAGCAGCTTGCGTCGGACATTGCCCAACAATGAGCAGTTCTTC.